This is a list of T cell receptor beta chains from one sample in a study of metastatic and nonmetastatic thyroid tumors. TCRdb reprocessed the PCR reads using MiXCR. This sample has 50,000 or so clones, with around 25% found just once. Input material: blood. These receptors originate from a male donor with papillary thyroid cancer or a benign thyroid nodule (not recorded which). Some clones in this sample may be carry-over from other donors' samples. Each CDR3 is given without its conserved first and last residue.

j_call cdr3_length v_call cdr3_aa
TRBJ2-5 17 TRBV4-1 ASSQSHSGRADGRETQY
TRBJ2-2 12 TRBV7-6 ASSLFGGTGELF
TRBJ1-1 11 TRBV20-1 SARRVGQGAAF
TRBJ2-7 13 TRBV6-2/TRBV6-3 ASRRYGLAVYEQY
TRBJ1-3 15 TRBV5-4 ASSLTRGQSSGNTIY
TRBJ2-6 15 TRBV7-6 ASSPRTVVSGANVLT
TRBJ1-2 12 TRBV27 ASRFTGANYGYT
TRBJ1-1 11 TRBV30 AWNIGVNTEAF
TRBJ2-7 14 TRBV6-1 ASRAPGQGRAYEQY
TRBJ2-5 9 TRBV6-1 ASSYEETQY
TRBJ1-3 14 TRBV18 ASSLVTGRSGNTIY
TRBJ2-7 11 TRBV6-1 ASSTPQGYEQY
TRBJ2-5 11 TRBV20-1 SARTAPRETQY
TRBJ2-5 12 TRBV2 ASSGTGGGETQY
TRBJ2-7 14 TRBV19 ASSIAGTSIMYEQY
TRBJ1-2 15 TRBV20-1 SARDEQGHSSFYGYT